A single sample is the source of the 30 T cell receptor beta chains below, sequenced in a study of beta chain features in type 1 diabetes (dated by TCRdb to between 2017 and 2018). The research as a whole found: In all four CD4+ subsets, TCRB CDR3 length was moderately but significantly shorter in type 1 diabetes patients.

Antigen specificity for these receptors is unknown. Library method: the immunoSEQ multiplex PCR assay. The High Capacity cDNA Reverse Transcription Kit was used to reverse transcribe all of the isolated RNA, meaning that expressed TCRB transcripts were what got sequenced. This immuneACCESS table, as held by TCRdb, lists in-frame sequences with V and J called but not all clones. Of the missing ones, under half trace to an unresolved V gene in checked studies; the others have no known cause. This sample is represented by about 660,000 clones; around 15% of them were singletons. The leading ten clones occupy around 0.04% of the sample. What was sequenced was naive CD4+ T cells from blood. Read against the paper, the sample's cell subset or site label means: true naive CD4+ T cells. The receptor set was obtained from a man aged 18 to 30 with type 1 diabetes.

This clone has a handful of counts. This chain uses TRBV13 with TRBJ2-7; TRBD2 matches at 13 bases. The trim removed 5 bases at V and 3 bases at J, leaving 4 bases unmatched. Germline values: CDR1 PRHDT, CDR2 FYEKMQ (reference sequence). This CDR3 is 15 amino acids long. The CDR3 DNA reads TGTGCCAGCAGCCCGCGGACTAGCGGGGGCTACGAGCAGTACTTC. Protein: CASSPRTSGGYEQYF.

This clone occurred a few times. The J gene is TRBJ2-1, the V gene TRBV7-2, with 9 positions matching TRBD2. CDR3 length equals 15 residues. The trim removed 5 bases at V and 1 base at J, leaving 3 bases unmatched. CDR1 is SGHTA and CDR2 is FQGNSA in the germline V gene. CDR3 protein: CASSRGGASYNEQFF. The CDR3 region has the DNA TGTGCCAGCAGCCGCGGGGGGGCTTCCTACAATGAGCAGTTCTTC.

The chain is built from TRBV28 and TRBJ1-2, with TRBD1 identical over 7 bases. Per germline, CDR1 MDHEN and CDR2 SYDVKM. The CDR3 consists of 15 residues. V lost 1 base to trimming and J lost 6 bases; unmatched junction nucleotides: 8. CDR3 loop: CASSLSGGRWNGYTF. For the CDR3, the DNA is TGTGCCAGCAGTTTATCAGGGGGAAGGTGGAATGGCTACACCTTC.

The genes are TRBV9 and TRBJ2-1, with 8 bases fitting TRBD2. The V gene end was trimmed by 3 bases and the J gene end by 2 bases; junction bases not matched to a gene: 4. Germline V gene lookup returns CDR1 SGDLS and CDR2 YYNGEE. The CDR3 runs to 15 residues. Here the CDR3 DNA reads TGTGCCAGCAGCGGAATTAGCGGGACCTACAATGAGCAGTTCTTC. Amino acids: CASSGISGTYNEQFF.

This clone has just a few counts. This chain connects TRBV30 to TRBJ1-5; a weak D match, TRBD1 (6 bases). V lost 3 bases to trimming and J lost 3 bases, with 15 bases between them. The CDR3 spans 15 residues. CDR1 is GTSNPN and CDR2 is SVGIG in the germline V gene (reference sequence). CDR3 coding DNA: TGTGCCTGGAGCCGTACAGGGAGGATCAATCAGCCCCAGCATTTT. Translation gives CAWSRTGRINQPQHF.

This chain connects TRBV6-5 to TRBJ1-1; D gene unclear. The CDR3 has 15 residues. Trimming took 2 bases from V and 1 from J, leaving 11 bases between them. Germline CDR1 is MNHEY and CDR2 is SVGAGI. The CDR3 protein is CASSYGWATNTEAFF. In DNA, the CDR3 is TGTGCCAGCAGTTACGGGTGGGCCACGAACACTGAAGCTTTCTTT.

V is TRBV29-1 and J is TRBJ1-2; maybe TRBD1 (5 bases). V was cut by 5 bases and J by 8 bases, with 12 bases left in between. CDR1 is SQVTM and CDR2 is ANQGSEA in the germline V gene. CDR3 length: 11 residues. CDR3 DNA: TGCAGCGTTCTCCAGGGCTTAGGCTACACCTTC. It is translated as CSVLQGLGYTF.

This clone has only a few counts. The rearrangement joins TRBV18 to TRBJ2-5, with 8 nucleotides matching TRBD1. V lost 5 bases to trimming and J lost 3 bases; unmatched junction nucleotides: 5. Germline assignment: CDR1 KGHSH and CDR2 LQKENI. The CDR3 totals 14 residues. The CDR3 bases are TGTGCCAGCTCATCGGGACAGGAAAAAGAGACCCAGTACTTC. Residues: CASSSGQEKETQYF.

The chain recombines TRBV6-6 with TRBJ1-2, with D perhaps matching TRBD1 (5 bases). With 6 bases removed from V and 0 bases from J, the gap between germline ends came to 14 bases. Germline CDR1 is MNHNY and CDR2 is SVGAGI (reference sequence). The CDR3 is 15 residues long. The CDR3 reads CASSPNQGSNYGYTF. CDR3 DNA: TGTGCCAGCAGCCCGAATCAGGGATCTAACTATGGCTACACCTTC.

The chain has TRBV5-1 and TRBJ2-1, with D possibly TRBD1 on 7 matching bases. CDR1 is SGHRS and CDR2 is YFSETQ in the germline V gene. This CDR3 has 14 amino acids. Trimming shortened V by 4 bases and J by 7 bases, and 15 bases separated the two germline ends. The CDR3 DNA reads as TGCGCCAGCAGCGGAGACAGGGAGGAAAATGAGCAGTTCTTC. It specifies CASSGDREENEQFF.

In its sample, this clone was seen a few times. The genes are TRBV13 and TRBJ2-7, with TRBD2 matching 8 bases. This CDR3 region has 16 residues. The V gene's germline CDR1 is PRHDT and CDR2 FYEKMQ (reference sequence). Trimming removed 5 bases from V and 3 bases from J; junction bases left unmatched: 12. In DNA, the CDR3 is TGTGCCAGCAGCCTACCCGTGCCAGCGGGAGACTACGAGCAGTACTTC. This codes for CASSLPVPAGDYEQYF.

This chain joins TRBV13 and TRBJ2-1; 7 bases align to TRBD2. The length of the CDR3 is 13 residues. Germline loops: CDR1 PRHDT, CDR2 FYEKMQ (reference sequence). Unmatched junction bases numbered 5, after V lost 1 base and J lost 11 bases. The CDR3 DNA reads TGTGCCAGCAGCTTAGTGCGGGAGAGACAGCAGTTCTTC. It codes for CASSLVRERQQFF.

The chain has TRBV28 and TRBJ1-2; 7 nucleotides agree with TRBD1. Germline CDR1 and CDR2: MDHEN and SYDVKM. V lost 5 bases and J lost 6; bases outside the gene matches: 9. This CDR3 has 14 amino acids. The CDR3 region is CASSPAGTDHGYTF. Written as DNA, the CDR3 is TGTGCCAGCAGTCCGGCGGGGACAGACCATGGCTACACCTTC.

The gene calls are TRBV28 and TRBJ2-1, with D possibly matching TRBD2 (5 bases). CDR1 and CDR2 from the germline V gene are MDHEN and SYDVKM. The CDR3 has 14 residues. The germline V and J ends were trimmed by 8 bases and 6 bases, with 17 bases remaining between them. DNA of the CDR3: TGTGCCAGCCGACGGACTCTCTCTGGCAATGAGCAGTTCTTC. This codes for CASRRTLSGNEQFF.

This clone was counted only a few times. This chain connects TRBV28 to TRBJ2-7; possibly TRBD1 or TRBD2 for D (5 bases each). CDR3 length equals 14 residues. The V end lost 4 bases, the J end lost 3 bases, and 13 bases lay between the germline ends. Germline loops: CDR1 MDHEN, CDR2 SYDVKM. The CDR3 region is CASSSGTVVYEQYF. CDR3 in DNA: TGTGCCAGCAGTTCAGGGACGGTAGTCTACGAGCAGTACTTC.

The chain carries TRBV5-6 and TRBJ2-5, with 10 bases aligning to TRBD2. This CDR3 has 15 amino acids. J gave up 3 bases and V 4 bases, and 6 bases lay outside the gene matches. Germline assignment: CDR1 SGHDT and CDR2 YYEEEE. CDR3 DNA sequence: TGTGCCAGCAGCGCAAGCGGGAGGGGAGAAGAGACCCAGTACTTC. It encodes CASSASGRGEETQYF.

There are a few counts of this clone. This chain links TRBV18 with TRBJ2-7; D tentatively fits TRBD1 or TRBD2 (6 bases each). The CDR3 is 15 amino acids. From germline, CDR1 is KGHSH and CDR2 LQKENI. Trimming took off 1 base at V and 2 bases at J, with 12 bases between the two ends. The CDR3 sequence: CASSPRGALPYEQYF. In DNA form, the CDR3 reads TGTGCCAGCTCACCACGGGGGGCGCTTCCCTACGAGCAGTACTTC.

This rearrangement joins TRBV7-2 to TRBJ2-1; the D is unclear. The CDR3 runs to 17 residues. Germline CDR1 reads SGHTA; CDR2 reads FQGNSA. V shed 2 bases and J shed 9 bases, with 23 bases lying between them. CDR3 sequence: CASSLMPLGRRAGEQFF. The CDR3 DNA follows: TGTGCCAGCAGCTTAATGCCCCTCGGCCGCCGGGCCGGTGAGCAGTTCTTC.

V gene TRBV4-3 combines with J gene TRBJ2-1; 7 bases are a match to TRBD2. This CDR3 spans 16 amino acids. V lost 0 bases, J lost 3 bases, and 5 bases stayed unmatched. The germline gives CDR1 LGHNA, CDR2 YSLEER. The CDR3, as DNA: TGCGCCAGCAGCCAAGATTGGCGGGGGAGCTACAATGAGCAGTTCTTC. Protein sequence: CASSQDWRGSYNEQFF.

The rearrangement joins TRBV15 to TRBJ2-7; 8 bases are shared with TRBD1. The CDR3 has 15 residues. V trimming: 4 bases; J trimming: 5 bases; junction bases outside the gene matches: 10. CDR1 and CDR2 from the germline V gene are LNHNV and YYDKDF (reference sequence). The CDR3 is CATSTPSGTGHEQYF. The CDR3 DNA reads as TGTGCCACCAGCACCCCCTCCGGGACAGGCCACGAGCAGTACTTC. Full variable domain (missing parts from reference TRBV15 and TRBJ2-7): DAMVIQNPRYQVTQFGKPVTLSCSQTLNHNVMYWYQQKSSQAPKLLFHYYDKDFNNEADTPDNFQSRRPNTSFCFLDIRSPGLGDTAMYLCATSTPSGTGHEQYFGPGTRLTVT.

As for this clone: Germline is not matched at one junction end, which may reflect a read error. This chain uses TRBV7-7 with TRBJ2-5; possibly TRBD2 for D (6 bases). The CDR3 totals 13 residues. Germline-derived CDR1 and CDR2 are SSHAT and FNYEAQ (reference sequence). This chain's CDR3 is CASSSGLRETQYF. For the CDR3, the DNA is TGTGCTAGCAGCTCGGGACTGAGAGAGACCCAGTACTTC.

The CDR3, as DNA: TGTGCCAGCAGCTTAGTGGGGGGAACTGGAAACACCATATATTTT. It encodes CASSLVGGTGNTIYF. The chain employs TRBV11-2 and TRBJ1-3, with D possibly being TRBD1 (5 bases). The CDR3 sequence is 15 residues long. The germline CDR1 and CDR2 sequences are SGHAT and FQNNGV. Trimming removed 1 base at V and 2 bases at J, with 9 bases between.

In its sample, this clone was seen a few times. The V gene is TRBV13, the J gene TRBJ1-2; D uncertain. The CDR3 consists of 13 residues. Trimming took 5 bases from V and 3 from J, leaving 10 bases between them. Germline CDR1 reads PRHDT; CDR2 reads FYEKMQ (reference sequence). The CDR3 coding sequence is TGTGCCAGCAGCATGACGGATTACTATGGCTACACCTTC. It translates to CASSMTDYYGYTF.

The chain joins TRBV7-2 to TRBJ1-3, with D uncertain. CDR1 and CDR2 (germline): SGHTA, FQGNSA. The CDR3 extends over 15 amino acids. The V and J ends lost 3 bases and 2 bases respectively, with 11 bases between them. DNA of the CDR3: TGTGCCAGCAGCTTCGTTTTTGGTGCTGGAAACACCATATATTTT. This encodes CASSFVFGAGNTIYF.

This chain joins TRBV30 and TRBJ1-2; D uncertain. Germline CDR1 is GTSNPN and CDR2 is SVGIG (reference sequence). The CDR3 covers 14 residues. Trimming took 2 bases from V and 8 from J, leaving 18 bases between them. Here the CDR3 DNA reads TGTGCCTGGAGTAGGGCCAGCTCCCGCGAGGGCTACACCTTC. Its protein is CAWSRASSREGYTF.

The rearrangement joins TRBV12-5 to TRBJ1-3; TRBD1 might be the D (5 bases). This CDR3 has 14 residues. Trimming stripped 5 bases from V and 2 bases from J, with 10 bases between. Germline V gene sequence: CDR1 LGHNT, CDR2 FRNRAP. The DNA of the CDR3 is TGTGCTAGTGGTGTGGGGGAAACTGGAAACACCATATATTTT. Translated, it gives CASGVGETGNTIYF.

This clone was counted only a few times. J is TRBJ1-2 and V is TRBV18; 7 bases map to TRBD1. The V and J ends lost 5 bases and 8 bases, in that order; junction bases with no gene match: 11. The CDR3 contains 14 residues. CDR1 and CDR2 from the germline V gene are KGHSH and LQKENI. The CDR3: CASSSQGMKEGYTF. CDR3 bases: TGTGCCAGCTCATCACAGGGGATGAAGGAGGGCTACACCTTC.

A few counts support this clone. This sample also contains other DNA sequences that code for the same CDR3. Written as DNA, the CDR3 is TGTGCCTGGAGTGTACGGGGGGGCAATGAGCAGTTCTTC. The encoded protein is CAWSVRGGNEQFF. The rearrangement joins TRBV30 to TRBJ2-1; TRBD2 agrees at 8 bases. This CDR3 comprises 13 residues. The ends lost 0 bases at V and 6 bases at J; junction bases unmatched: 1. Germline assignment: CDR1 GTSNPN and CDR2 SVGIG (reference sequence).

The chain joins TRBV15 to TRBJ2-1; 7 bases align to TRBD2. Trimming cost V 4 bases and J 2 bases; bases outside gene matches: 5. The CDR3 is 15 residues long. Germline V gene data show CDR1 as LNHNV and CDR2 as YYDKDF (reference sequence). The CDR3 DNA sequence: TGTGCCACCAGCACAGCAGGGACTACCTACAATGAGCAGTTCTTC. It translates to CATSTAGTTYNEQFF.

This clone was found a few times. V and J are TRBV5-6 and TRBJ2-5; possible D gene TRBD2, 6 bases. Germline CDR1 SGHDT, CDR2 YYEEEE. The CDR3 sequence is 14 residues long. The V and J ends lost 4 bases and 4 bases respectively, with 14 bases between them. The CDR3 spells CASSRPGDGETQYF. Here the CDR3 DNA reads TGTGCCAGCAGCCGACCGGGAGACGGAGAGACCCAGTACTTC. Together with reference TRBV5-6 and TRBJ2-5, the CDR3 gives the full variable domain: DAGVTQSPTHLIKTRGQQVTLRCSPKSGHDTVSWYQQALGQGPQFIFQYYEEEERQRGNFPDRFSGHQFPNYSSELNVNALLLGDSALYLCASSRPGDGETQYFGPGTRLLVL.